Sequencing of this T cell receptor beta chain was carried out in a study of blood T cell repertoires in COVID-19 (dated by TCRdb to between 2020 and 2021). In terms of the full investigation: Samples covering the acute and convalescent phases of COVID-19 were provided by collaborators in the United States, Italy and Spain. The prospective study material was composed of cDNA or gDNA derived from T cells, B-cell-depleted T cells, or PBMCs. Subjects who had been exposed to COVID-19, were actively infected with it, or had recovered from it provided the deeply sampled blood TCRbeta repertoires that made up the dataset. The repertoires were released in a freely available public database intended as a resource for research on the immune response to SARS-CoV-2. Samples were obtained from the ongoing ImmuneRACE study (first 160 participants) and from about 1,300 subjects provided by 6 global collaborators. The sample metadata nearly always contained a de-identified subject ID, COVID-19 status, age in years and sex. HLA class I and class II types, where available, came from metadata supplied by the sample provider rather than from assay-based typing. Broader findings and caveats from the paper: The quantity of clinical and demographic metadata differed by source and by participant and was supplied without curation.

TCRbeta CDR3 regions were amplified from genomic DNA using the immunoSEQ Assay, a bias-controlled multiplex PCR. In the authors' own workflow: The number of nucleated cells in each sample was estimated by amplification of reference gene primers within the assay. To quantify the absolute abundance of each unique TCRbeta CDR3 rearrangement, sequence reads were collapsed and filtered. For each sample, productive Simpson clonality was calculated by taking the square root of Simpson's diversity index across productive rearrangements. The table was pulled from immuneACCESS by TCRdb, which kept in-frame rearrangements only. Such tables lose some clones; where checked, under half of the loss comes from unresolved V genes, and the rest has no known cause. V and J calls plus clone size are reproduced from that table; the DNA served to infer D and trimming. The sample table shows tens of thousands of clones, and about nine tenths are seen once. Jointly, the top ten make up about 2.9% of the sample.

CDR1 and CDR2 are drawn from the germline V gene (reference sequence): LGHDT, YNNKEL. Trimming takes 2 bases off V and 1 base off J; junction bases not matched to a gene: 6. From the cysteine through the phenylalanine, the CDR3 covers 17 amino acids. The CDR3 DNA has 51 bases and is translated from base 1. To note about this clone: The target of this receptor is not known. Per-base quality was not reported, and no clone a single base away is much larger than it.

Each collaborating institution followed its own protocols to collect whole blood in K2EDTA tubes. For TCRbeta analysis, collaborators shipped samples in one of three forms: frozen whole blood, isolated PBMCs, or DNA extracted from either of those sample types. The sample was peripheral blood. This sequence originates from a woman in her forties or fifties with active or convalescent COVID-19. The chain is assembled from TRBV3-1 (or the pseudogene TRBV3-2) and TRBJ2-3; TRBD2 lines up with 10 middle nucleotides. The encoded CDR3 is CASSQPTSGYGTDTQYF. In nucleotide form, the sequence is TGTGCCAGCAGCCAACCGACTAGCGGGTATGGCACAGATACGCAGTATTTT.